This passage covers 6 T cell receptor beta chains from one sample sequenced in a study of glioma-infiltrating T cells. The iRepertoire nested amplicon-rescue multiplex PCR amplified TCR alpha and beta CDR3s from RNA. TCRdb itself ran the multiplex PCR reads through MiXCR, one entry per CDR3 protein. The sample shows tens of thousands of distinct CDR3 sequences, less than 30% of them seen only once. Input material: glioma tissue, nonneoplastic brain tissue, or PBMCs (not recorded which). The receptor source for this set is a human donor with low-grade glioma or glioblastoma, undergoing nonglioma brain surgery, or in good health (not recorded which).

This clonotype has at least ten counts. The DNA for the CDR3 is TGCAGTGCTAGTTTCCAGAACACTGAAGCTTTCTTT. Translation: CSASFQNTEAFF. The J gene is TRBJ1-1, the V gene TRBV20-1; no clear D gene. Trimming removed 3 bases from V and 1 base from J, with 6 bases in between. CDR1 is DFQATT, CDR2 SNEGSKA, per germline (reference sequence). This CDR3 is 12 amino acids long.

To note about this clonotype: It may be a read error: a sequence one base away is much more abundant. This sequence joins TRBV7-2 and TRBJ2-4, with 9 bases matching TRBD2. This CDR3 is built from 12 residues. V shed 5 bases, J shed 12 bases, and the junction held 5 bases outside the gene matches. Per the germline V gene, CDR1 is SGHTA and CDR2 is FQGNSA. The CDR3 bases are TGTGCCAGCAGCACGACTAGCGGCACTCAGTACTTC. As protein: CASSTTSGTQYF.

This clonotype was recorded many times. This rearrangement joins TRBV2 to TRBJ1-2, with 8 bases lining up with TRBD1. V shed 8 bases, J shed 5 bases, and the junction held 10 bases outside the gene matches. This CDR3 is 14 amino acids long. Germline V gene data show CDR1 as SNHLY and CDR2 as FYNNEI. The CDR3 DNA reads TGTGCCAGCGTCCGTATGGACAGGGCGTATGGCTACACCTTC. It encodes CASVRMDRAYGYTF.

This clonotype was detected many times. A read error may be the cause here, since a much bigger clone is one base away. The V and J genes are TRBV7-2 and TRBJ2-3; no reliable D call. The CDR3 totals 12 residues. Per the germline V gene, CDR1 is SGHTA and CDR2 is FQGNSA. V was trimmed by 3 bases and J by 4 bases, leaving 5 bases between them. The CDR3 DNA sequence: TGTGCCAGCAGCTTTAGACCAGATACGCAGTATTTT. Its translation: CASSFRPDTQYF.

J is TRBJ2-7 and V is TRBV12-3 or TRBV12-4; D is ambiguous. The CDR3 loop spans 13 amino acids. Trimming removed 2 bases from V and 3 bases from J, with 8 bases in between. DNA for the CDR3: TGTGCCAGCAGTTTATCGCATAACTACGAGCAGTACTTC. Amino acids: CASSLSHNYEQYF.

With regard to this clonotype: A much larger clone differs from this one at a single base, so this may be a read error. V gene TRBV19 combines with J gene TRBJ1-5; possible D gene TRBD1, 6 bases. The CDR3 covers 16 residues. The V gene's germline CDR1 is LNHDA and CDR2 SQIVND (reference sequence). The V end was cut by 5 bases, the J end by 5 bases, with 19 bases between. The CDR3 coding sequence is TGTGCCAGTAGTCGCGGGGGACAAGAATCGGATCAGCCCCAGCATTTT. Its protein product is CASSRGGQESDQPQHF.